Listed below are T cell receptor beta chains from one sample, sequenced in a study of blood T cell repertoires in COVID-19. Produced via immunoSEQ multiplex PCR; TCRdb's table is partial and in-frame only. The sample lists about 200,000 clones; around 82% were seen once. The sequenced sample consisted of PBMCs or T cells enriched from blood (not recorded which). The receptors stem from a woman aged 60-75 years with acute COVID-19. Both conserved end residues are part of each CDR3. The D gene is left open where the match is weak. The size of a clone is reported for some rows only, either as once, few or many, or as a class for expanded clones.

J gene: TRBJ1-1
V gene: TRBV24-1
clone size: .
D gene: TRBD1
CDR3 protein: CATRPGTGVAEAFF
CDR3 DNA: TGTGCCACCAGGCCCGGGACAGGGGTTGCTGAAGCTTTCTTT

J gene: TRBJ2-1
V gene: TRBV4-2
clone size: .
D gene: TRBD2
CDR3 protein: CASSQVGLAAYNEQFF
CDR3 DNA: TGTGCCAGCAGCCAAGTGGGACTAGCCGCCTACAATGAGCAGTTCTTC

J gene: TRBJ1-3
V gene: TRBV23-1
clone size: .
D gene: TRBD1
CDR3 protein: CASSPDRVSGNTIYF
CDR3 DNA: TGCGCCAGCAGCCCCGACAGGGTCTCTGGAAACACCATATATTTT

J gene: TRBJ2-7
V gene: TRBV6-2/TRBV6-3
clone size: many
D gene: TRBD1
CDR3 protein: CASSRPGQGSYEQYF
CDR3 DNA: TGTGCCAGCAGCCGGCCGGGACAGGGATCCTACGAGCAGTACTTC

J gene: TRBJ2-3
V gene: TRBV28
clone size: .
D gene: .
CDR3 protein: CASREFTDTQYF
CDR3 DNA: TGTGCCAGCAGAGAGTTCACAGATACGCAGTATTTT

J gene: TRBJ2-1
V gene: TRBV3-1/TRBV3-2
clone size: .
D gene: TRBD1
CDR3 protein: CASSPDRGDILVGPRKNNEQFF
CDR3 DNA: TGTGCCAGCAGCCCTGACAGGGGGGACATCCTTGTAGGGCCCCGGAAAAACAATGAGCAGTTCTTC

J gene: TRBJ1-5
V gene: TRBV6-5
clone size: .
D gene: .
CDR3 protein: CASSLTGNQPQHF
CDR3 DNA: TGTGCCAGCAGTTTAACAGGGAATCAGCCCCAGCATTTT

J gene: TRBJ2-7
V gene: TRBV10-3
clone size: .
D gene: .
CDR3 protein: CAITEGGRGGEQYF
CDR3 DNA: TGTGCCATCACCGAAGGTGGCAGGGGCGGCGAGCAGTACTTC

J gene: TRBJ1-2
V gene: TRBV2
clone size: .
D gene: TRBD1
CDR3 protein: CASSVTGQLNYGYTF
CDR3 DNA: TGTGCCAGCAGCGTAACGGGACAGCTTAACTATGGCTACACCTTC

J gene: TRBJ1-1
V gene: TRBV18
clone size: .
D gene: .
CDR3 protein: CASSLGSGRSAEAFF
CDR3 DNA: TGTGCCAGCTCACTGGGGTCAGGGCGGAGTGCTGAAGCTTTCTTT